Many counts were recorded for the clone carrying this TCR beta chain. Antigen: not known. Germline CDR1 is LGHNA and CDR2 is YNFKEQ. Germline trimming cut 1 base from V and 3 bases from J; bases unmatched to any gene: 5. This CDR3 is 15 amino acids long. For repertoire sequencing, the TCR beta CDR3 regions were amplified from RNA transcripts. Following a first-round RT-PCR that used HTBI primers, a second-round multiplex PCR was carried out. MiXCR, applied by TCRdb to the multiplex PCR reads, yields one record per CDR3 protein. In the table there are some 47,000 distinct CDR3 sequences, about 50% of which are singletons. Pregnancy or lactation, uncontrolled infections and other autoimmune diseases were grounds for excluding patients. Diagnosis relied on clinical symptoms, serum thyroxine, TRAb, thyroid ultrasound and orbital computed tomography. The data belong to a study of Graves' ophthalmopathy and Graves' hyperthyroidism. Whole-study findings and limits: A classifier, a 13-signature model, separated ophthalmopathy from stable hyperthyroidism with around 88% sensitivity and about 81% specificity. Ophthalmopathy progression prediction by the model yielded a sensitivity of 60% to 71% and a specificity of nearly 75%.

The sequence was collected from an adult man with Graves' ophthalmopathy. Sequenced material: peripheral blood. The chain has TRBV4-2 and TRBJ2-7, with 8 positions matching TRBD1. CDR3 residues: CASSQGQGSDYEQYF. CDR3 in DNA: TGTGCCAGCAGCCAAGGACAGGGGAGTGACTACGAGCAGTACTTC.